A selection of T cell receptor beta chains follows, all from one sample in a study of T-cell reconstitution after alpha-beta-depleted transplantation in children. TCRdb fed the PCR reads into MiXCR, producing one record per CDR3 protein. The sample lists about 980,000 distinct CDR3 sequences; roughly 31% were seen once. The sequencing here drew on PBMCs, mostly from graft donor cells, taken 360 days after TCRalphabeta/CD19-depleted stem cell transplant. The receptors here all came from a boy younger than two who had a stem cell transplant for SCID, so the T cells may come from the graft donor. The CDR3 runs from the conserved cysteine through the conserved F or W. D genes are given only for firm matches. Not all rows give a size; the values are once, few, many and, for expanded clones, a class.

J: TRBJ2-2; size: NA; D: TRBD2; V: TRBV20-1; DNA: TGCAGTGCTTCCGGGACTAGCTCAACACCGGGGAAGGCAATGTTTTTT; CDR3: CSASGTSSTPGKAMFF
J: TRBJ1-1; size: NA; D: NA; V: TRBV5-1; DNA: TGCGCCAGCAGCTTAAGGGCCCGCGGAAGTGAAGCTTTCTTT; CDR3: CASSLRARGSEAFF
J: TRBJ1-5; size: NA; D: NA; V: TRBV6-5; DNA: TGTGCCAGCAGTTACTCAAGAGGGCTGAGCAATCAGCCCCAGCATTTT; CDR3: CASSYSRGLSNQPQHF
J: TRBJ2-7; size: NA; D: TRBD1; V: TRBV5-5; DNA: TGTGCCAGCAGCTTGACGGGACAGATCGTCTACGAGCAGTACTTC; CDR3: CASSLTGQIVYEQYF
J: TRBJ2-1; size: NA; D: NA; V: TRBV29-1; DNA: TGCAGCGTTGCAGGGCAGAACCTCTACAATGAGCAGTTCTTC; CDR3: CSVAGQNLYNEQFF
J: TRBJ1-1; size: NA; D: NA; V: TRBV3-1; DNA: TGTGCCAGCAGTCGGGACGCCAGGGTTGGCGCTGAAGCTTTCTTT; CDR3: CASSRDARVGAEAFF
J: TRBJ2-3; size: NA; D: NA; V: TRBV5-1; DNA: TGCGCCAGCAGTTTGGGCTCTCAAGATACGCAGTATTTT; CDR3: CASSLGSQDTQYF
J: TRBJ1-4; size: few; D: NA; V: TRBV6-6; DNA: TGTGCCAGCAGTTCGGACAGTGGGTCGAAACTGTTTTTT; CDR3: CASSSDSGSKLFF
J: TRBJ2-7; size: few; D: NA; V: TRBV4-1; DNA: TGCGCCAGCAGCCTTCGACACCTTTCCTACGAGCAGTACTTC; CDR3: CASSLRHLSYEQYF
J: TRBJ1-1; size: NA; D: NA; V: TRBV2; DNA: TGTGCCAGCAGCCAGTTGGGGCCCCGGGCTTTCTTT; CDR3: CASSQLGPRAFF
J: TRBJ2-7; size: few; D: NA; V: TRBV4-1; DNA: TGCGCCAGCAGCCAAGTCGCCAGGGTCTACGAGCAGTACTTC; CDR3: CASSQVARVYEQYF
J: TRBJ1-2; size: few; D: TRBD1; V: TRBV12-3/TRBV12-4; DNA: TGTGCCAGCAGTTGGGACAGCACTCCTAACTATGGCTACACCTTC; CDR3: CASSWDSTPNYGYTF
J: TRBJ2-2; size: NA; D: NA; V: TRBV12-3/TRBV12-4; DNA: TGTGCCAGCAGGCTTAGCAACGGGGAGCTGTTTTTT; CDR3: CASRLSNGELFF
J: TRBJ2-7; size: NA; D: TRBD1; V: TRBV10-3; DNA: TGTGCCATCAGGGGGGACAGGGGGTCCTACGAGCAGTACTTC; CDR3: CAIRGDRGSYEQYF
J: TRBJ1-1; size: few; D: NA; V: TRBV12-3/TRBV12-4; DNA: TGTGCCAGCAGACCTACCCTGGACACTGAAGCTTTCTTT; CDR3: CASRPTLDTEAFF
J: TRBJ2-1; size: NA; D: NA; V: TRBV7-2; DNA: TGTGCCAGCAGCCCCATCTTATCTGGGGGCAGGTTCTTC; CDR3: CASSPILSGGRFF
J: TRBJ2-3; size: few; D: TRBD2; V: TRBV5-1; DNA: TGCGCCAGCAGGCGGGGGGGGATTCATAGGCGATCAGATACGCAGTATTTT; CDR3: CASRRGGIHRRSDTQYF
J: TRBJ1-5; size: NA; D: NA; V: TRBV12-3/TRBV12-4; DNA: TGTGCCAGCAGTGTACAGGGATACCAGCCCCAGCATTTT; CDR3: CASSVQGYQPQHF
J: TRBJ2-7; size: NA; D: NA; V: TRBV10-3; DNA: TGTGCCATCAGTGACCCTCGAGGGAGACAGGCGTCAACCTACGAGCAGTACTTC; CDR3: CAISDPRGRQASTYEQYF
J: TRBJ2-1; size: few; D: NA; V: TRBV28; DNA: TGTGCCAGCAGTCTACCTGGGACTCGCGCCTGGGATGAGCAGTTCTTC; CDR3: CASSLPGTRAWDEQFF
J: TRBJ2-2; size: NA; D: NA; V: TRBV11-1; DNA: TGTGCCAGCAGCTTCCCCATCAGGGGGGGCCTTAGCACCGGGGAGCTGTTTTTT; CDR3: CASSFPIRGGLSTGELFF
J: TRBJ2-5; size: NA; D: NA; V: TRBV9; DNA: TGTGCCAGCAGCGTATACGCAGGGACGCAAGAGACCCAGTACTTC; CDR3: CASSVYAGTQETQYF
J: TRBJ2-3; size: NA; D: TRBD2; V: TRBV7-2; DNA: TGTGCCAGCAGCTTAGAGGGCGGGGGGGCCACAGATACGCAGTATTTT; CDR3: CASSLEGGGATDTQYF
J: TRBJ1-2; size: few; D: NA; V: TRBV4-3; DNA: TGCGCCAGCAGCCAAGACAGGGGAGGATCCTATGGCTACACCTTC; CDR3: CASSQDRGGSYGYTF
J: TRBJ2-5; size: few; D: TRBD1; V: TRBV12-3/TRBV12-4; DNA: TGTGCCAGCTGCGGACAGGTTGGGGAGACCCAGTACTTC; CDR3: CASCGQVGETQYF
J: TRBJ2-7; size: NA; D: TRBD1; V: TRBV20-1; DNA: TGCAGTGCTAGGATACAGGGGGCCTCCTACGAGCAGTACTTC; CDR3: CSARIQGASYEQYF
J: TRBJ1-1; size: NA; D: NA; V: TRBV28; DNA: TGTGCCAGCAGTTTATCGCGCAGGTTCGCTTTCTTT; CDR3: CASSLSRRFAFF
J: TRBJ2-2; size: NA; D: TRBD2; V: TRBV4-2; DNA: TGTGCCAGCAGCCCCCTAGACCTAGCGGGGGCTGCGAACACCGGGGAGCTGTTTTTT; CDR3: CASSPLDLAGAANTGELFF
J: TRBJ1-4; size: few; D: NA; V: TRBV12-3/TRBV12-4; DNA: TGTGCCAGCAGTCTAGCCGCCAGGGCAACTAATGAAAAACTGTTTTTT; CDR3: CASSLAARATNEKLFF
J: TRBJ2-3; size: NA; D: TRBD2; V: TRBV20-1; DNA: TGCAGTGCAATAGATTCCCCAATTCTAGCGGGGGGCCGATACACAGATACGCAGTATTTT; CDR3: CSAIDSPILAGGRYTDTQYF
J: TRBJ1-1; size: once; D: NA; V: TRBV20-1; DNA: TGCAGTGCTAGAGACAGGGGACTTACTGAAGCTTTCTTT; CDR3: CSARDRGLTEAFF
J: TRBJ2-1; size: NA; D: TRBD1; V: TRBV5-1; DNA: TGCGCCAGCAGCTCACTCTCCGGGACAGGGCACAATGAGCAGTTCTTC; CDR3: CASSSLSGTGHNEQFF
J: TRBJ1-5; size: NA; D: TRBD1; V: TRBV5-5; DNA: TGTGCCAGCAGCCAAGCGGGACAGCCCAATCAGCCCCAGCATTTT; CDR3: CASSQAGQPNQPQHF
J: TRBJ1-4; size: NA; D: TRBD1; V: TRBV5-1; DNA: TGCGCCAGCAGCTTATACGGGACAGGGACTAATGAAAAACTGTTTTTT; CDR3: CASSLYGTGTNEKLFF
J: TRBJ2-1; size: NA; D: NA; V: TRBV9; DNA: TGTGCCAGCAGCGGGGGGGCCCGAAACAATGAGCAGTTCTTC; CDR3: CASSGGARNNEQFF
J: TRBJ1-2; size: NA; D: NA; V: TRBV12-3/TRBV12-4; DNA: TGTGCCAGCAGTTTTGGGTCGTGGGGGTATGGCTACACCTTC; CDR3: CASSFGSWGYGYTF
J: TRBJ1-2; size: NA; D: NA; V: TRBV20-1; DNA: TGCAGTGCTAGAGATTCAAGGGGTAACAATGGCTACACCTTC; CDR3: CSARDSRGNNGYTF
J: TRBJ2-5; size: NA; D: NA; V: TRBV7-3; DNA: TGTGCCAGCAGCTTAACGTTAGGCAGGGGAGAGACCCAGTACTTC; CDR3: CASSLTLGRGETQYF
J: TRBJ1-3; size: NA; D: NA; V: TRBV15; DNA: TGTGCCACCAGCAGAGGCGGGGAGGTCAACACCATATATTTT; CDR3: CATSRGGEVNTIYF
J: TRBJ1-6; size: NA; D: NA; V: TRBV12-3/TRBV12-4; DNA: TGTGCCAGCAGCGCGGGGTTCCGTGTGGCCCTCCACTTT; CDR3: CASSAGFRVALHF
J: TRBJ2-2; size: few; D: TRBD1; V: TRBV24-1; DNA: TGTGCCACCAGTGAATCAGGGGGACAGGCCGGGGAGCTGTTTTTT; CDR3: CATSESGGQAGELFF
J: TRBJ2-1; size: few; D: NA; V: TRBV5-1; DNA: TGCGCCAGCAGCTCCAGGGATCGGGAGCAGTTCTTC; CDR3: CASSSRDREQFF
J: TRBJ2-7; size: NA; D: TRBD1; V: TRBV2; DNA: TGTGCCAGCAGTGATCCGGACAGGATCTACGAGCAGTACTTC; CDR3: CASSDPDRIYEQYF
J: TRBJ2-1; size: few; D: NA; V: TRBV6-6; DNA: TGTGCCAGCAGTTACTCGCCCCATAATGAGCAGTTCTTC; CDR3: CASSYSPHNEQFF
J: TRBJ2-3; size: NA; D: TRBD2; V: TRBV9; DNA: TGTGCCAGCAGCGTAGAGGGACTAGCGTCCACAGATACGCAGTATTTT; CDR3: CASSVEGLASTDTQYF
J: TRBJ1-6; size: few; D: NA; V: TRBV7-8; DNA: TGTGCCAGCAGCTTAAGCGGGGGGCGGACATATAATTCACCCCTCCACTTT; CDR3: CASSLSGGRTYNSPLHF